These 25 T cell receptor beta chains share one sample of origin, sequenced in a study of spatial heterogeneity in lung cancer. Study observations and caveats: Tumors with more nonsynonymous mutations had more expanded intratumoral alpha and beta TCRs.

Time point of the sample: sample taken at primary tumor resection. Each CDR3 protein is one row after TCRdb ran MiXCR on the 5' RACE reads. The sample contains 6,000 to 8,500 distinct CDR3 sequences, roughly 3.5% of which appear only once. Their recognized antigens are unknown. The specimen was lung tumor tissue, collected at surgery. The origin of the receptors is a male donor with early-stage non-small cell lung cancer.

This clonotype qualifies as medium-sized. CDR3 DNA: TGTGCCAGCAGCGTAGCGAGCGGGGGGGGCGAGCAGTACTTC. Amino acid sequence: CASSVASGGGEQYF. The chain employs TRBV9 and TRBJ2-7; 10 positions match TRBD2. There are 14 residues in the CDR3. V shed 0 bases, J shed 6 bases, and the junction held 3 bases outside the gene matches. Germline V gene data show CDR1 as SGDLS and CDR2 as YYNGEE.

This clonotype is categorized as medium-sized (0.01 to 0.1%). This chain joins TRBV6-5 and TRBJ1-2; 10 positions agree with TRBD1. Trimming cost V 0 bases and J 4 bases; bases outside gene matches: 2. This CDR3 comprises 15 residues. CDR1 and CDR2 from the germline V gene are MNHEY and SVGAGI. CDR3 protein: CASSYSRTGGYGYTF. CDR3 DNA sequence: TGTGCCAGCAGTTACTCCCGGACAGGGGGCTATGGCTACACCTTC.

This clonotype was counted at least ten times. V gene TRBV7-9 combines with J gene TRBJ1-1; D is unresolved. V was trimmed by 3 bases and J by 4 bases, leaving 9 bases between them. CDR3 length: 13 residues. The germline CDR1 and CDR2 sequences are SEHNR and FQNEAQ (reference sequence). The CDR3 sequence is CASSFSSTTEAFF. The CDR3 region has the DNA TGTGCCAGCAGCTTTTCCTCTACCACTGAAGCTTTCTTT.

This clonotype was observed many times. This sequence joins TRBV27 and TRBJ2-3; D may be TRBD1 (6 bases). The CDR3 totals 15 residues. The V gene's germline CDR1 is MNHEY and CDR2 SMNVEV (reference sequence). Trimming removed 5 bases from V and 0 bases from J, with 12 bases in between. The CDR3 nucleotides read TGTGCCAGCAGTCCGGACAGTACTAGCACAGATACGCAGTATTTT. Amino acid sequence: CASSPDSTSTDTQYF.

The table lists this clonotype with many counts. The CDR3 loop reads CASSLEGTPNTGELFF. In DNA, the CDR3 is TGCGCCAGCAGCTTGGAAGGGACCCCGAACACCGGGGAGCTGTTTTTT. The gene calls are TRBV5-1 and TRBJ2-2; D is perhaps TRBD1 or TRBD2 (5 bases each). CDR1 SGHRS and CDR2 YFSETQ come from the germline V gene. This CDR3 region has 16 residues. Trimming stripped 0 bases from V and 0 bases from J, with 9 bases between. The full variable domain, in which reference TRBV5-1 and TRBJ2-2 provide the parts outside the CDR3, is KAGVTQTPRYLIKTRGQQVTLSCSPISGHRSVSWYQQTPGQGLQFLFEYFSETQRNKGNFPGRFSGRQFSNSRSEMNVSTLELGDSALYLCASSLEGTPNTGELFFGEGSRLTVL.

By share, this clonotype counts as medium-sized. The chain recombines TRBV12-3 or TRBV12-4 with TRBJ2-1; no firm D call. The CDR3 has 13 amino acids. Between the trimmed V and J ends, which lost 3 bases and 1 base, there was a span of 4 bases. CDR3 residues: CASSFGSYNEQFF. CDR3 nucleotide sequence: TGTGCCAGCAGTTTTGGGTCCTACAATGAGCAGTTCTTC.

This clonotype was detected ten times or more. The chain uses TRBV12-5 and TRBJ1-5; D not resolved. Germline V CDR1 and CDR2: LGHNT, FRNRAP. Trimming removed 5 bases from V and 5 bases from J, with 4 bases in between. CDR3 length: 11 residues. The CDR3 spells CASGPYQPQHF. The DNA of the CDR3 is TGTGCTAGTGGTCCGTATCAGCCCCAGCATTTT.

This clonotype has ten or more counts. This chain links TRBV13 with TRBJ2-1, with D possibly being TRBD2 (6 bases). The CDR3 runs 15 residues. Trimming stripped 5 bases from V and 4 bases from J, with 15 bases between. The V gene's germline CDR1 is PRHDT and CDR2 FYEKMQ (reference sequence). CDR3 DNA: TGTGCCAGCAGCCTCCTAGCGACCCTTTACAATGAGCAGTTCTTC. This sequence encodes CASSLLATLYNEQFF. Combining the CDR3 with reference TRBV13 and TRBJ2-1 gives the whole variable domain AAGVIQSPRHLIKEKRETATLKCYPIPRHDTVYWYQQGPGQDPQFLISFYEKMQSDKGSIPDRFSAQQFSDYHSELNMSSLELGDSALYFCASSLLATLYNEQFFGPGTRLTVL.

This clonotype was seen ten or more times. The gene calls are TRBV29-1 and TRBJ2-2, with 7 positions matching TRBD1. Per germline, CDR1 SQVTM and CDR2 ANQGSEA. V shed 7 bases, J shed 3 bases, and the junction held 5 bases outside the gene matches. CDR3 size: 13 residues. The CDR3, as DNA: TGCAGCGGCCACAGGGGAGACACCGGGGAGCTGTTTTTT. Its translation: CSGHRGDTGELFF.

In its sample, this clonotype ranks as large (0.1 to 1%). The chain employs TRBV9 and TRBJ1-2; D perhaps matches TRBD1 (6 bases). Germline values: CDR1 SGDLS, CDR2 YYNGEE. CDR3 length equals 16 residues. The germline V and J ends were trimmed by 3 bases and 0 bases, with 15 bases remaining between them. The CDR3 is CASSGWKDSSNYGYTF. The CDR3 DNA reads TGTGCCAGCAGCGGATGGAAGGACAGCTCTAACTATGGCTACACCTTC.

This clonotype was observed a few times. The gene calls are TRBV9 and TRBJ2-1; D is unclear. The CDR3 contains 15 residues. V lost 0 bases to trimming and J lost 0 bases, with 7 bases between them. The germline CDR1 and CDR2 sequences are SGDLS and YYNGEE. The chain's CDR3 is CASSVASASYNEQFF. The CDR3 region has the DNA TGTGCCAGCAGCGTAGCCAGCGCCTCCTACAATGAGCAGTTCTTC.

The sample holds many counts of this clonotype. The chain has TRBV6-2 or TRBV6-3 and TRBJ2-5; D may be TRBD2 (6 bases). Germline CDR1 and CDR2: MNHEY and SVGEGT. This CDR3 contains 16 residues. V lost 1 base and J 2 bases, leaving 14 bases between the germline ends. CDR3 amino acids: CASSYLEGLPQETQYF. CDR3 sequence (DNA): TGTGCCAGCAGTTACTTGGAGGGGTTGCCTCAAGAGACCCAGTACTTC.

This clonotype was found many times. The chain joins TRBV11-3 to TRBJ1-6, with TRBD1 matching over 9 bases. The CDR3 extends over 13 amino acids. CDR1 and CDR2 from the germline V gene are SGHNT and YENEEA. The V and J ends lost 8 bases and 8 bases, in that order; junction bases with no gene match: 4. CDR3 sequence: CASGQGMDSPLHF. DNA of the CDR3: TGTGCCAGCGGACAGGGGATGGATTCACCCCTCCACTTT.

The sample holds many counts of this clonotype. The chain has TRBV2 and TRBJ1-5; 8 nucleotides match TRBD1. After removal of 3 bases from V and 1 base from J, the junction contained 2 bases not matched to a gene. Germline V gives CDR1 SNHLY, CDR2 FYNNEI. The CDR3 sequence is 15 residues long. As DNA, the CDR3 is TGTGCCAGCAGTGAGGGACAGGAGAGCAATCAGCCCCAGCATTTT. It is translated as CASSEGQESNQPQHF.

This clonotype has ten or more counts. This chain joins TRBV7-4 and TRBJ2-7, with D perhaps assigned TRBD1 or TRBD2 (5 bases each). Trimming left V 5 bases short and J 2 bases short, with 13 bases between. The CDR3 totals 14 residues. Germline lookup yields CDR1 SGHVT and CDR2 SQSDAQ. The CDR3 is CASSDRDGTYEQYF. The CDR3, as DNA: TGTGCCAGCAGCGACCGGGACGGTACCTACGAGCAGTACTTC.

In this sample, this clonotype turned up many times. This chain links TRBV7-2 with TRBJ2-3; D is unresolved. The CDR3 is 14 residues long. Germline lookup yields CDR1 SGHTA and CDR2 FQGNSA. The V and J ends lost 1 base and 2 bases respectively, with 7 bases between them. The CDR3 sequence: CASSLDVTTDTQYF. The CDR3 region has the DNA TGTGCCAGCAGCTTAGATGTCACCACAGATACGCAGTATTTT.

This clonotype was found many times. The rearrangement links TRBV7-9 to TRBJ2-7, with TRBD1 matching 8 bases. The CDR3 is made up of 14 amino acids. Germline CDR1 SEHNR, CDR2 FQNEAQ (reference sequence). V shed 5 bases, J shed 2 bases, and the junction held 5 bases outside the gene matches. The CDR3 coding sequence is TGTGCCAGCAGCCTCCCGGACAGGGCCTACGAGCAGTACTTC. Translated: CASSLPDRAYEQYF.

This clonotype was seen more than once but under ten times. The chain combines TRBV23-1 with TRBJ2-2; D might be TRBD1 or TRBD2, each matching 6 bases. TRBV23-1 is an open reading frame whose function is uncertain. CDR3 length equals 17 residues. Trimming took off 0 bases at V and 6 bases at J, with 17 bases between the two ends. The CDR3 spells CASSQSGGQWASGELFF. CDR3 nucleotide sequence: TGCGCCAGCAGTCAATCGGGAGGACAGTGGGCCTCCGGGGAGCTGTTTTTT.

J is TRBJ2-7 and V is TRBV5-1; 9 positions match TRBD2. Germline V gives CDR1 SGHRS, CDR2 YFSETQ. After removal of 0 bases from V and 4 bases from J, the junction contained 14 bases not matched to a gene. The CDR3 sequence is 18 residues long. The CDR3 DNA is TGCGCCAGCAGCTTGGGGGCAGCGGGAGGCCCCGGACTTTACGAGCAGTACTTC. Its protein is CASSLGAAGGPGLYEQYF.

This clonotype was recorded many times. The CDR3 nucleotides are TGTGCCAGCAGCCCAGGGGTGAACACCGGGGAGCTGTTTTTT. Its translation is CASSPGVNTGELFF. This chain connects TRBV7-3 to TRBJ2-2; the D gene is possibly TRBD1 (6 bases). This CDR3 region has 14 residues. Germline values: CDR1 SGHTA, CDR2 FQGTGA. Trimming pared 5 bases from V and 1 base from J, leaving 8 bases between. Drawing the rest from reference TRBV7-3 and TRBJ2-2, the complete variable domain is GAGVSQTPSNKVTEKGKYVELRCDPISGHTALYWYRQSLGQGPEFLIYFQGTGAADDSGLPNDRFFAVRPEGSVSTLKIQRTERGDSAVYLCASSPGVNTGELFFGEGSRLTVL.

Ten or more counts support this clonotype. The chain combines TRBV27 with TRBJ2-4; no reliable D call. Germline V gene data show CDR1 as MNHEY and CDR2 as SMNVEV (reference sequence). The CDR3 length is 14 residues. Trimming pared 3 bases from V and 7 bases from J, leaving 13 bases between. Here the CDR3 DNA reads TGTGCCAGCAGTTTGGGTGTCTCAACGAACATTCAGTACTTC. Translated: CASSLGVSTNIQYF.

In its sample, this clonotype was seen many times. The V and J genes are TRBV13 and TRBJ2-5; 8 bases are a match to TRBD1. Per the germline V gene, CDR1 is PRHDT and CDR2 is FYEKMQ (reference sequence). The CDR3 has 14 amino acids. V dropped 6 bases and J dropped 4; count of bases not matched to a gene: 7. The CDR3 region has the DNA TGTGCCAGCAGTTTTCCCGGGACAGGAGAGACCCAGTACTTC. Translation: CASSFPGTGETQYF.

This clonotype was observed at least ten times. The chain employs TRBV6-5 and TRBJ1-6; 7 bases map to TRBD1. From germline, CDR1 is MNHEY and CDR2 SVGAGI. The CDR3 has 15 residues. The ends lost 5 bases at V and 8 bases at J; junction bases unmatched: 9. CDR3 DNA: TGTGCCAGCAGTGTCACCGGGACAGTAGATTCACCCCTCCACTTT. Translated: CASSVTGTVDSPLHF.

This clonotype is judged medium-sized. The rearrangement uses TRBV20-1 and TRBJ2-7; a possible D gene is TRBD2 (6 bases). Trimming stripped 1 base from V and 3 bases from J, with 10 bases between. The length of the CDR3 is 13 residues. CDR1 and CDR2 from the germline V gene are DFQATT and SNEGSKA (reference sequence). CDR3 DNA sequence: TGCAGTGCTAGAGGACTAGGGCTCTACGAGCAGTACTTC. Residues: CSARGLGLYEQYF.

V and J are TRBV7-9 and TRBJ2-3; 8 bases fit TRBD2. Germline values: CDR1 SEHNR, CDR2 FQNEAQ (reference sequence). CDR3 size: 14 residues. Trimming removed 5 bases from V and 5 bases from J; junction bases left unmatched: 6. This CDR3 is CASSATGGRDTQYF. The CDR3 region has the DNA TGTGCCAGCAGCGCTACGGGGGGGAGAGATACGCAGTATTTT.